The 24 T cell receptor beta chains below all came from one sample that was sequenced in a study of Graves' ophthalmopathy and Graves' hyperthyroidism (dated by TCRdb to between 2017 and 2018). The sequencing machine was an Illumina HiSeq 2000. For repertoire sequencing, the TCR beta CDR3 regions were amplified from RNA transcripts. A first-round RT-PCR used HTBI primers with the Qiagen OneStep RT-PCR kit, followed by a second-round multiplex PCR, size selection and purification. TCRdb handled the public reads itself, with Q25 trimming in fastp and clone calling in MiXCR, and kept productive beta chains. Under each unique CDR3 protein, matching rows form one entry showing the most common genes and DNA. The sample data list 450,000 to 600,000 distinct CDR3 sequences, and approximately 37% of these were observed just once. The top ten hold about 4% of the sample. Specimen: peripheral blood or thyroid tissue (not recorded which). The receptors shown here come from an adult man with Graves' hyperthyroidism.

This clonotype was recorded many times. V is TRBV20-1 and J is TRBJ2-7, with a tentative D call TRBD2 (5 bases). CDR3 size: 15 residues. V was cut by 4 bases and J by 3 bases, with 19 bases left in between. The germline V gene encodes CDR1 DFQATT and CDR2 SNEGSKA (reference sequence). This chain's CDR3 is CSAIPTLRDRYEQYF. Written as DNA, the CDR3 is TGCAGTGCTATCCCGACCTTACGGGATCGCTACGAGCAGTACTTC.

A few counts support this clonotype. The V and J genes are TRBV6-6 and TRBJ2-7; 10 bases map to TRBD2. Unmatched junction bases numbered 4, after V lost 8 bases and J lost 0 bases. CDR3 length: 14 amino acids. Germline CDR1 is MNHNY and CDR2 is SVGAGI (reference sequence). The CDR3 spells CASWASGSSYEQYF. CDR3 DNA: TGTGCCAGCTGGGCTAGCGGGAGCTCCTACGAGCAGTACTTC.

V is TRBV9 and J is TRBJ1-1, with D possibly TRBD1 on 6 matching bases. The CDR3 extends over 14 amino acids. Per the germline V gene, CDR1 is SGDLS and CDR2 is YYNGEE. V gave up 0 bases and J gave up 4 bases, with 10 bases separating them. The CDR3 DNA is TGTGCCAGCAGCGTAGAGGGGGTATCCACTGAAGCTTTCTTT. The encoded protein is CASSVEGVSTEAFF.

This clonotype was counted ten times or more. This chain uses TRBV20-1 with TRBJ1-1, with 9 bases fitting TRBD1. The CDR3 totals 17 residues. V lost 1 base, J lost 4 bases, and 13 bases stayed unmatched. Germline-derived CDR1 and CDR2 are DFQATT and SNEGSKA (reference sequence). This CDR3 reads CSARGSGTGFVGTEAFF. As DNA, the CDR3 is TGCAGTGCTAGAGGGTCAGGGACAGGGTTCGTGGGCACTGAAGCTTTCTTT.

In its sample, this clonotype was seen a few times. The V and J genes are TRBV2 and TRBJ1-3, with D hard to call. CDR3 size: 14 residues. Trimming stripped 3 bases from V and 0 bases from J, with 6 bases between. Per germline, CDR1 SNHLY and CDR2 FYNNEI. In DNA form, the CDR3 reads TGTGCCAGCAGTGATCAGGCCTCTGGAAACACCATATATTTT. Translating it yields CASSDQASGNTIYF.

In its sample, this clonotype was seen many times. J is TRBJ1-5 and V is TRBV12-3 or TRBV12-4; 7 bases line up with TRBD1. V lost 8 bases and J lost 2; bases outside the gene matches: 9. This CDR3 region has 15 residues. The chain's CDR3 is CASGRDSRRNQPQHF. In nucleotides, the CDR3 is TGTGCCAGCGGCCGGGACAGTAGACGCAATCAGCCCCAGCATTTT.

This clonotype was counted ten times or more. The rearrangement links TRBV12-3 or TRBV12-4 to TRBJ1-1; TRBD1 agrees at 8 bases. V trimming: 5 bases; J trimming: 4 bases; junction bases outside the gene matches: 9. This CDR3 comprises 15 residues. The CDR3 DNA sequence: TGTGCCAGCAGTCCCCAGACAGGGGTTGGCACTGAAGCTTTCTTT. Amino acids: CASSPQTGVGTEAFF.

The sample holds many counts of this clonotype. This chain links TRBV7-9 with TRBJ1-6; TRBD1 is a possible D gene (6 bases). The CDR3 covers 16 residues. Germline CDR1 reads SEHNR; CDR2 reads FQNEAQ (reference sequence). Trimming took 5 bases from V and 4 from J, leaving 15 bases between them. Written as DNA, the CDR3 is TGTGCCAGCAGCGCGCGGACAGAACATTATAATTCACCCCTCCACTTT. This gives the protein CASSARTEHYNSPLHF.

This clonotype was counted at least ten times. The J gene is TRBJ1-6, the V gene TRBV12-3 or TRBV12-4; possibly TRBD1 for D (5 bases). Trimming pared 0 bases from V and 7 bases from J, leaving 13 bases between. The CDR3 length is 16 residues. CDR3 protein: CASSLAPGRRNSPLHF. The CDR3, as DNA: TGTGCCAGCAGTTTAGCCCCAGGGAGGAGGAATTCACCCCTCCACTTT.

In its sample, this clonotype was seen many times. This rearrangement joins TRBV2 to TRBJ1-2; 11 nucleotides match TRBD1. Germline-derived CDR1 and CDR2 are SNHLY and FYNNEI. Unmatched junction bases numbered 7, after V lost 3 bases and J lost 7 bases. The CDR3 length is 15 residues. The CDR3: CASSDLGQGARGYTF. The CDR3, as DNA: TGTGCCAGCAGTGATTTAGGACAGGGGGCGCGTGGCTACACCTTC.

V usage is TRBV5-1 and J usage is TRBJ1-5; 7 nucleotides align to TRBD1. Germline assignment: CDR1 SGHRS and CDR2 YFSETQ. The CDR3 length is 13 residues. The V segment lost 4 bases and the J segment 8 bases; nucleotides outside the gene matches: 6. The CDR3 region is CASSPPGGEPQHF. The CDR3 nucleotides are TGCGCCAGCAGCCCTCCAGGGGGAGAGCCCCAGCATTTT.

This chain connects TRBV27 to TRBJ2-7; D is tentatively TRBD1 or TRBD2 (5 bases each). V lost 8 bases, J lost 2 bases, and 22 bases lay in between. The germline CDR1 and CDR2 sequences are MNHEY and SMNVEV (reference sequence). The CDR3 contains 16 residues. The CDR3 is CASGTPLAARTYEQYF. The DNA of the CDR3 is TGTGCCAGCGGGACCCCTCTCGCGGCGAGGACCTACGAGCAGTACTTC.

This clonotype was seen more than once but under ten times. The chain combines TRBV10-1 with TRBJ1-5; the match to TRBD1 covers 9 bases. Germline V CDR1 and CDR2: WNHNN, SYGVQD (reference sequence). CDR3 length equals 16 residues. V shed 8 bases and J 6 bases; nucleotides not matched to a gene: 14. The CDR3 protein is CASRRQGQGRTQPQHF. CDR3 DNA sequence: TGCGCCAGCCGACGCCAAGGACAGGGGAGGACTCAGCCCCAGCATTTT.

This rearrangement joins TRBV29-1 to TRBJ1-1; the D is unclear. The V and J ends lost 6 bases and 3 bases respectively, with 17 bases between them. The germline V gene has CDR1 SQVTM and CDR2 ANQGSEA. This CDR3 spans 14 amino acids. This CDR3 is CSVRVAGIYTEAFF. As DNA, the CDR3 is TGCAGCGTCCGGGTGGCGGGAATTTACACTGAAGCTTTCTTT. The full variable domain, completed using reference TRBV29-1 and TRBJ1-1, is SAVISQKPSRDICQRGTSLTIQCQVDSQVTMMFWYRQQPGQSLTLIATANQGSEATYESGFVIDKFPISRPNLTFSTLTVSNMSPEDSSIYLCSVRVAGIYTEAFFGQGTRLTVV.

This clonotype was seen more than once but under ten times. The gene calls are TRBV9 and TRBJ1-1; weak D call: TRBD1 (5 bases). The CDR3 is made up of 13 amino acids. The ends were cut back, 4 bases at V and 6 bases at J, with 13 bases in the middle. CDR1 is SGDLS and CDR2 is YYNGEE in the germline V gene. CDR3 sequence reads: CASSLTGESEAFF. In DNA, the CDR3 is TGTGCCAGCAGCCTTACGGGGGAATCTGAAGCTTTCTTT.

This chain uses TRBV12-3 or TRBV12-4 with TRBJ2-5, with D possibly matching TRBD2 (5 bases). The V and J ends lost 6 bases and 3 bases respectively, with 11 bases between them. The length of the CDR3 is 13 residues. This CDR3 is CASRFLAEETQYF. The CDR3 region has the DNA TGTGCCAGCAGATTTCTAGCCGAAGAGACCCAGTACTTC.

This clonotype was counted at least ten times. The chain couples TRBV15 to TRBJ2-2; TRBD1 aligns across 10 bases. CDR1 is LNHNV, CDR2 YYDKDF, per germline (reference sequence). Unmatched junction bases numbered 11, after V lost 1 base and J lost 9 bases. The CDR3 loop spans 17 amino acids. DNA of the CDR3: TGTGCCACCAGCAGAGTAATCAGAGGACAGGGGGAAAGGGAGCTGTTTTTT. As protein: CATSRVIRGQGERELFF.

This clonotype was counted between two and nine times. The genes are TRBV5-1 and TRBJ1-2, with a weak D call TRBD1 (5 bases). Germline V CDR1 and CDR2: SGHRS, YFSETQ. V was trimmed by 0 bases and J by 5 bases, leaving 14 bases between them. CDR3 length: 15 amino acids. The CDR3 reads CASSLDTGATYGYTF. For the CDR3, the DNA is TGCGCCAGCAGCTTGGACACAGGTGCTACTTATGGCTACACCTTC.

The V and J genes are TRBV6-2 or TRBV6-3 and TRBJ1-1; no clear D gene. This CDR3 comprises 13 residues. V dropped 5 bases and J dropped 6 bases, with 13 bases sitting between them. The germline CDR1 and CDR2 sequences are MNHEY and SVGEGT. CDR3 protein: CASSTSLRPEAFF. The CDR3 nucleotides are TGTGCCAGCAGTACGTCCTTAAGGCCTGAAGCTTTCTTT.

This clonotype has at least ten counts. The chain links TRBV5-1 to TRBJ1-4; TRBD1 matches 9 bases. The CDR3 contains 14 residues. The J segment lost 8 bases and the V segment lost 4 bases, leaving 6 bases of the junction unmatched. Germline CDR1 reads SGHRS; CDR2 reads YFSETQ. The CDR3 spells CASSRGQGREKLFF. The CDR3 DNA reads as TGCGCCAGCAGCCGGGGACAGGGCCGGGAAAAACTGTTTTTT. The full variable domain, with the rest looked up from reference TRBV5-1 and TRBJ1-4, is KAGVTQTPRYLIKTRGQQVTLSCSPISGHRSVSWYQQTPGQGLQFLFEYFSETQRNKGNFPGRFSGRQFSNSRSEMNVSTLELGDSALYLCASSRGQGREKLFFGSGTQLSVL.

The V call is TRBV5-6, the J call TRBJ1-1; D remains unclear. CDR3 length: 12 residues. Germline-derived CDR1 and CDR2 are SGHDT and YYEEEE. V was cut by 2 bases and J by 8 bases, with 10 bases left in between. CDR3 loop: CASSFGIGEAFF. Written as DNA, the CDR3 is TGTGCCAGCAGCTTCGGCATTGGGGAAGCTTTCTTT.

The sample holds many counts of this clonotype. V is TRBV5-5 and J is TRBJ1-2; no clear D gene. The CDR3 is 13 residues long. The germline V gene has CDR1 SGHKS and CDR2 YYEKEE (reference sequence). V dropped 4 bases and J dropped 4 bases, with 11 bases sitting between them. The chain's CDR3 is CASSVIHPYGYTF. DNA for the CDR3: TGTGCCAGCAGCGTGATTCATCCCTATGGCTACACCTTC.

There are many counts of this clonotype. Germline is not matched at one junction end, which may reflect a read error. The V and J genes are TRBV7-7 and TRBJ2-5; 12 bases map to TRBD2. This CDR3 contains 16 residues. Looked up from germline, CDR1 is SSHAT and CDR2 is FNYEAQ (reference sequence). In DNA form, the CDR3 reads TGTGCTAGCAGCACCTCTAGCGGGGGGGCTCAAGAGACCCAGTACTTC. Translation: CASSTSSGGAQETQYF. Full variable domain (rest looked up from reference TRBV7-7 and TRBJ2-5): GAGVSQSPRYKVTKRGQDVTLRCDPISSHATLYWYQQALGQGPEFLTYFNYEAQPDKSGLPSDRFSAERPEGSISTLTIQRTEQRDSAMYRCASSTSSGGAQETQYFGPGTRLLVL.

This rearrangement joins TRBV10-3 to TRBJ1-2, with D perhaps TRBD1 (6 bases). The V end was cut by 4 bases, the J end by 2 bases, with 14 bases between. Germline CDR1 is ENHRY and CDR2 is SYGVKD. This CDR3 has 15 amino acids. The CDR3, as DNA: TGTGCCATCAGTGGTACAGGGAACTTAAACTATGGCTACACCTTC. It yields the protein CAISGTGNLNYGYTF.